These T cell receptor beta chains were read from a single sample in a study of human thymus T cells. Profiling relied on immunoSEQ multiplex PCR, and the TCRdb table lists in-frame clones only, not all of them. Of about 78,000 clones in the sample, around 96% were seen once. What was sequenced was thymus tissue. The origin of the receptors is a boy younger than two with a congenital heart defect but otherwise immunologically healthy. Each CDR3 is given without its conserved first and last residue.

V	J	CDR3
TRBV19	TRBJ1-1	ASSVNRGTEAF
TRBV11-2	TRBJ1-1	ASSLEGRETEAF
TRBV4-3	TRBJ2-3	ASSQVLLLSTDTQY
TRBV5-1	TRBJ1-6	ASRGDSSYNSPLH
TRBV19	TRBJ1-1	ASSIPNPGQGSGMNTEAF
TRBV4-1	TRBJ1-2	ASSQEDRRGYT
TRBV11-2	TRBJ1-2	ASSPKLYRVINYGYT
TRBV5-6	TRBJ2-7	ASSLGDGTSGPYEQY
TRBV5-8	TRBJ1-2	ASSLAGTSNYGYT
TRBV6-5	TRBJ1-6	ASRVNGQGESPLH
TRBV5-6	TRBJ1-4	ASSLVNRVDEKLF